These 20 T cell receptor beta chains came from one sample sequenced in a study of human T cells and chemical hapten exposure. MiXCR was run by TCRdb on the RACE reads, yielding one entry per CDR3 protein. The sample carries tens of thousands of distinct CDR3 sequences, 8% to 10% recorded once. The sample's time point: pre-sensitization, week 0. The treatment is: therapeutic diphenylcyclopropenone sensitization with weekly scalp DPC. Here the sequenced sample was whole blood, taken in connection with sensitization to the hapten diphenylcyclopropenone (DPC). The receptor set was obtained from a woman in her 40s with alopecia areata. Some clones in this sample may be carry-over from other donors' samples.

The V and J genes are TRBV5-5 and TRBJ1-6, with D unclear. Per germline, CDR1 SGHKS and CDR2 YYEKEE (reference sequence). Trimming took off 0 bases at V and 10 bases at J, with 5 bases between the two ends. The CDR3 runs to 12 residues. The CDR3 here is CASSLVSSPLHF. The CDR3 DNA follows: TGTGCCAGCAGCTTGGTTTCGTCACCCCTCCACTTT.

This clonotype was observed a handful of times. The chain couples TRBV4-1 to TRBJ2-1; a weak D match, TRBD1 (5 bases). CDR3 length equals 21 residues. With 2 bases removed from V and 0 bases from J, the gap between germline ends came to 26 bases. Germline V CDR1 and CDR2: MGHRA, YSYEKL. CDR3 in amino acids: CASSQYPPQVDNWSSYNEQFF. CDR3 coding DNA: TGCGCCAGCAGCCAATACCCCCCACAGGTGGACAATTGGAGCTCCTACAATGAGCAGTTCTTC.

The sample holds many counts of this clonotype. CDR3 loop: CASSVQNYAQYF. Written as DNA, the CDR3 is TGTGCCAGCAGCGTTCAAAACTACGCCCAGTACTTC. The chain is built from TRBV11-1 and TRBJ2-5; D is undetermined. V lost 5 bases and J lost 9, with 13 bases in between. The CDR3 has 12 residues. The germline gives CDR1 SGHAT, CDR2 FQDESV (reference sequence).

This sequence joins TRBV5-1 and TRBJ2-1, with 7 bases matching TRBD1. Germline CDR1 reads SGHRS; CDR2 reads YFSETQ. Trimming removed 4 bases from V and 3 bases from J; junction bases left unmatched: 7. The CDR3 has 15 amino acids. CDR3 in amino acids: CASSPRTGDYNEQFF. CDR3 coding DNA: TGCGCCAGCAGCCCCCGGACAGGCGACTACAATGAGCAGTTCTTC.

In this sample, this clonotype turned up many times. The chain has TRBV2 and TRBJ2-3; D gene ambiguous. V shed 6 bases and J shed 6 bases, with 4 bases lying between them. The CDR3 has 10 amino acids. Germline CDR1 and CDR2: SNHLY and FYNNEI. Here the CDR3 reads CASRGDTQYF. The CDR3, as DNA: TGTGCCAGCAGGGGGGATACGCAGTATTTT.

This clonotype has at least ten counts. The chain is built from TRBV10-3 and TRBJ1-2; tentatively, D is TRBD1 (6 bases). This CDR3 has 15 residues. CDR1 and CDR2 (germline): ENHRY, SYGVKD. Trimming shortened V by 6 bases and J by 5 bases, and 19 bases separated the two germline ends. The CDR3: CAIRPDSERPYGYTF. As DNA, the CDR3 is TGTGCCATCAGGCCGGACAGCGAACGACCATATGGCTACACCTTC.

This clonotype occurred a few times. This chain joins TRBV20-1 and TRBJ2-1, with D uncertain. Germline loops: CDR1 DFQATT, CDR2 SNEGSKA (reference sequence). Deletions cut 2 bases from V and 9 bases from J, with 8 bases between. This CDR3 region has 11 residues. CDR3 nucleotide sequence: TGCAGTGCTAGACCTAAGGGTGAGCAGTTCTTC. This codes for CSARPKGEQFF.

The chain recombines TRBV7-9 with TRBJ2-1, with 7 bases fitting TRBD1. Trimming at V came to 4 bases and at J to 1 base, leaving 1 base not matched to a gene. The CDR3 extends over 14 amino acids. Germline V CDR1 and CDR2: SEHNR, FQNEAQ (reference sequence). The CDR3 DNA reads TGTGCCAGCAGCTCAGGGGGTTCCTACAATGAGCAGTTCTTC. Translation gives CASSSGGSYNEQFF.

Ten or more counts support this clonotype. This rearrangement joins TRBV5-1 to TRBJ1-1; 8 positions match TRBD1. The CDR3 is 14 amino acids. The trim removed 4 bases at V and 4 bases at J, leaving 6 bases unmatched. Germline assignment: CDR1 SGHRS and CDR2 YFSETQ. As DNA, the CDR3 is TGCGCCAGCAGCCGTCAGGGGGCTAGCACTGAAGCTTTCTTT. Residues: CASSRQGASTEAFF.

At least ten counts were recorded for this clonotype. The chain couples TRBV6-2 or TRBV6-3 to TRBJ2-1; 10 bases agree with TRBD1. Trimming took 0 bases from V and 7 from J; bases not matched to a gene: 12. The germline gives CDR1 MNHEY, CDR2 SVGEGT. The CDR3 loop spans 18 amino acids. CDR3 in amino acids: CASSYSITGQGVVNEQFF. DNA of the CDR3: TGTGCCAGCAGTTACTCGATAACTGGACAGGGGGTTGTGAATGAGCAGTTCTTC.

Points on this clonotype: This may arise from a read error, as a much more abundant clone is one base away. V is TRBV5-4 and J is TRBJ2-4; D not resolved. The V gene's germline CDR1 is SGHNT and CDR2 YYREEE (reference sequence). This CDR3 spans 14 amino acids. The CDR3 here is CASSPTVAENIQYF. Written as DNA, the CDR3 is TGTGCCAGCAGCCCGACTGTAGCCGAAAACATTCAGTACTTC.

This clonotype was recorded at least ten times. V and J are TRBV7-6 and TRBJ2-2, with D possibly being TRBD2 (5 bases). The CDR3 loop spans 14 amino acids. Between the trimmed V and J ends, which lost 1 base and 7 bases, there was a span of 10 bases. Germline CDR1 is SGHVS and CDR2 is FNYEAQ. In DNA form, the CDR3 reads TGTGCCAGCAGCTTAGGTCGGGAACACGGGGAGCTGTTTTTT. Translation gives CASSLGREHGELFF. Drawing the rest from reference TRBV7-6 and TRBJ2-2, the complete variable domain is GAGVSQSPRYKVTKRGQDVALRCDPISGHVSLYWYRQALGQGPEFLTYFNYEAQQDKSGLPNDRFSAERPEGSISTLTIQRTEQRDSAMYRCASSLGREHGELFFGEGSRLTVL.

This clonotype was recorded many times. V gene TRBV27 combines with J gene TRBJ2-7; D not resolved. CDR3 length equals 16 residues. The V end lost 2 bases, the J end lost 0 bases, and 14 bases lay between the germline ends. CDR1 and CDR2 from the germline V gene are MNHEY and SMNVEV (reference sequence). The chain's CDR3 is CASSLDVQRSSYEQYF. The CDR3 region has the DNA TGTGCCAGCAGTTTAGATGTGCAACGGTCCTCCTACGAGCAGTACTTC.

The table lists this clonotype with a few counts. The CDR3 coding sequence is TGCGCCAGCAGCCAAGATTTCAGGTACAATCAGCCCCAGCATTTT. Translating it yields CASSQDFRYNQPQHF. The rearrangement links TRBV4-1 to TRBJ1-5; D gene ambiguous. The CDR3 runs to 15 residues. CDR1 is MGHRA and CDR2 is YSYEKL in the germline V gene. Trimming pared 0 bases from V and 3 bases from J, leaving 9 bases between.

This clonotype was detected many times. The chain links TRBV7-2 to TRBJ1-4, with TRBD1 matching over 10 bases. Trimming removed 5 bases from V and 5 bases from J; junction bases left unmatched: 2. CDR3 length: 14 residues. Germline-derived CDR1 and CDR2 are SGHTA and FQGNSA. The CDR3 reads CASSMDRGNEKLFF. CDR3 nucleotides: TGTGCCAGCAGCATGGACAGGGGGAATGAAAAACTGTTTTTT.

Notes on this clonotype: A single base separates this from a much larger clone, so it may be a read error. The CDR3 carries no conserved terminal phenylalanine or tryptophan, so it likely arises from a read error. The chain couples TRBV7-9 to TRBJ2-7; the D gene could be TRBD1 or TRBD2 (5 bases each). The CDR3 is 15 residues long. V lost 2 bases and J 5 bases, leaving 16 bases between the germline ends. Germline V lookup: CDR1 SEHNR, CDR2 FQNEAQ (reference sequence). CDR3: CASSLKGTVLHEQYI. The CDR3 coding sequence is TGTGCCAGCAGCTTAAAGGGGACCGTCTTACACGAGCAGTACATC.

This clonotype was counted a few times. The chain employs TRBV7-9 and TRBJ2-2, with 9 nucleotides matching TRBD1. Germline V CDR1 and CDR2: SEHNR, FQNEAQ (reference sequence). CDR3 size: 14 residues. Germline trimming cut 5 bases from V and 5 bases from J; bases unmatched to any gene: 3. The CDR3 DNA reads TGTGCCAGCAGCACCGGACAGGGGACCGGGGAGCTGTTTTTT. As protein: CASSTGQGTGELFF.

This clonotype has a count of ten or more. The chain recombines TRBV7-9 with TRBJ2-1; D possibly corresponds to TRBD2 (6 bases). The CDR3 length is 13 residues. Germline V gene lookup returns CDR1 SEHNR and CDR2 FQNEAQ (reference sequence). The V end was cut by 1 base, the J end by 9 bases, with 10 bases between. The CDR3 loop reads CASSLGAGGEQFF. CDR3 DNA: TGTGCCAGCAGCTTAGGTGCCGGGGGTGAGCAGTTCTTC.

This chain connects TRBV7-2 to TRBJ1-6, with 7 nucleotides matching TRBD1. Germline V gene lookup returns CDR1 SGHTA and CDR2 FQGNSA. The CDR3 runs 16 residues. Losses at the gene ends were 4 bases for V and 3 bases for J; bases not matched to a gene: 6. CDR3 nucleotides: TGTGCCAGCAGCTCACAGGGGAGAGGCTATAATTCACCCCTCCACTTT. Translated: CASSSQGRGYNSPLHF.

This clonotype was seen more than once but under ten times. The gene calls are TRBV28 and TRBJ2-5; D tentatively fits TRBD1 or TRBD2 (5 bases each). CDR1 is MDHEN and CDR2 is SYDVKM in the germline V gene. The CDR3 is 14 amino acids. The V gene lost 6 bases and the J gene lost 1 base, with 12 bases spanning the gap. This CDR3 reads CASSPLGTQETQYF. The DNA of the CDR3 is TGTGCCAGCAGCCCTCTTGGGACCCAAGAGACCCAGTACTTC.